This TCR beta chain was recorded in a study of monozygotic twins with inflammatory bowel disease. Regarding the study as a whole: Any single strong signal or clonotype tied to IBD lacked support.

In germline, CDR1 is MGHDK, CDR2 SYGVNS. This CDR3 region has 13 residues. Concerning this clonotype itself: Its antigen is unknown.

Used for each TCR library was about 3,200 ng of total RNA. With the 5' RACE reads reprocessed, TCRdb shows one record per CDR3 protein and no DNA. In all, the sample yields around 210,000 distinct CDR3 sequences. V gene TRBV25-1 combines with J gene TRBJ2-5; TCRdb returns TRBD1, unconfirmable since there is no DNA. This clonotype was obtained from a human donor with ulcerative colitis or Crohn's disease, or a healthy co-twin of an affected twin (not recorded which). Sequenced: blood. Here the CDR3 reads CASSTLTLGTQYF.